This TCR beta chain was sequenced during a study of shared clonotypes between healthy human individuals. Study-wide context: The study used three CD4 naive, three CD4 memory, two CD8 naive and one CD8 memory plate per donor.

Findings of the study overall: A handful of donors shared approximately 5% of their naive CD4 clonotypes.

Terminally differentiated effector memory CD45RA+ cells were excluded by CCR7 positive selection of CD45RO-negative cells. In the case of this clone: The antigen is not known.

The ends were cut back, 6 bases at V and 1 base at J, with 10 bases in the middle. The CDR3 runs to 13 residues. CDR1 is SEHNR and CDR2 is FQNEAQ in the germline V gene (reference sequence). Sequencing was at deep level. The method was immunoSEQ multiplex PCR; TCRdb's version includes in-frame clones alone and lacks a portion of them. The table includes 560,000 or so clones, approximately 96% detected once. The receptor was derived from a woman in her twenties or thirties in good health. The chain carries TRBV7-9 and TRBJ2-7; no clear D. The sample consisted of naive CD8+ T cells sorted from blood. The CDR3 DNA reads TGTGCCAGCAGTCCGGTACAGTCCTACGAGCAGTACTTC. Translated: CASSPVQSYEQYF.